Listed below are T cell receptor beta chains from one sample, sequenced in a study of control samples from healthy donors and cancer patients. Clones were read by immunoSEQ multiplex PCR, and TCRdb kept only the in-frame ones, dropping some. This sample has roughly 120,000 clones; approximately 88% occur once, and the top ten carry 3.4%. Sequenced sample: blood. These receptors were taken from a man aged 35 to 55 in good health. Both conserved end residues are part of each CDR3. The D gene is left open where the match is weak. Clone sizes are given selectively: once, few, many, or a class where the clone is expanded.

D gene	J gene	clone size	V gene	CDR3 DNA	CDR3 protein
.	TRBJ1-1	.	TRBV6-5	TGTGCCAGCAGTTACAAGAGGCAGAACACTGAAGCTTTCTTT	CASSYKRQNTEAFF
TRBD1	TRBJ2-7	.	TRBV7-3	TGTGCCAGCAGCGTGGGACAGGGCCCTTACGAGCAGTACTTC	CASSVGQGPYEQYF
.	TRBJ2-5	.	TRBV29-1	TGCAGCGTTGATCAGGGCGGGCAAGAGACCCAGTACTTC	CSVDQGGQETQYF
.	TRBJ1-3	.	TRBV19	TGTGCCAGTAGAAGGGCCAATGGAAACACCATATATTTT	CASRRANGNTIYF
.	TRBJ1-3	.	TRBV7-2	TGTGCCAGCGCCCCCGGGGGTACTGGAAACACCATATATTTT	CASAPGGTGNTIYF
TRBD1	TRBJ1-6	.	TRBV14	TGTGCCAGCAGCCCACTTAGGACAGGGTCTAATTCACCCCTCCACTTT	CASSPLRTGSNSPLHF
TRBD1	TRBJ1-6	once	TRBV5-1	TGCGCCAGCAGCCGCGGACAGGGAGAAACCTATAATTCACCCCTCCACTTT	CASSRGQGETYNSPLHF
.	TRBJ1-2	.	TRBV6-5	TGTGCCAGCAGTTTTAACGGACAGATTAACTATGGCTACACCTTC	CASSFNGQINYGYTF
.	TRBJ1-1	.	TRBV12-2	TGTGCAAGTCGCAAAGGACAGGGGGGCTTCAGTTCTACTGAAGCTTTCTTT	CASRKGQGGFSSTEAFF
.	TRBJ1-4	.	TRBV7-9	TGTGCCAGCAGCTTACCACCCCAGGGGGAAAAACTGTTTTTT	CASSLPPQGEKLFF
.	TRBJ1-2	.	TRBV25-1	TGTGCCAGCAGTGAACCTTCTGGGGGGCGGGATGGCTACACCTTC	CASSEPSGGRDGYTF
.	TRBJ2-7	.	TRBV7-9	TGTGCCAGCAGCTTATTGGTCGGCAGTGGACCCTACGAGCAGTACTTC	CASSLLVGSGPYEQYF
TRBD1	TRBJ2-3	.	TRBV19	TGTGCCAGTAGTATTCCCCCTGGGACAGGGGTGGCAGATACGCAGTATTTT	CASSIPPGTGVADTQYF
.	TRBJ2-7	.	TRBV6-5	TGTGCCAGCAGTTCGATGGAGCAGTACTTC	CASSSMEQYF
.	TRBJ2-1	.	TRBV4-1	TGCGCCAGCAGCCAAGAGTGGCAGGGATCCTACAATGAGCAGTTCTTC	CASSQEWQGSYNEQFF
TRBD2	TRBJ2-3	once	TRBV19	TGTGCCAGTAGGAATCCGGGGGGGGTCACAGATACGCAGTATTTT	CASRNPGGVTDTQYF
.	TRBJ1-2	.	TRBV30	TGTGCCTGGAGTCGAGGGGATAACTATGGCTACACCTTC	CAWSRGDNYGYTF
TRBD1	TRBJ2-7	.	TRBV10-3	TGTGCCACCGGGACAGTTTTTTACGAGCAGTACTTC	CATGTVFYEQYF
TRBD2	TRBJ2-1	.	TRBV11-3	TGTGCCAGTGGGCGGACGGGGGGGTGGGGGCACAATGAGCAGTTCTTC	CASGRTGGWGHNEQFF
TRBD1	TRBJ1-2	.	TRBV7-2	TGTGCCAGCAGCTCGGACAGGGGAAACTATGGCTACACCTTC	CASSSDRGNYGYTF
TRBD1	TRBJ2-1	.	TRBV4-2	TGTGCCAGCAGCCAAGATAAACAGGGGGCCGAGTTCTTC	CASSQDKQGAEFF
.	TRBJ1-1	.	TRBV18	TGTGCCAGCTCACCACAGGGGCTGAACACTGAAGCTTTCTTT	CASSPQGLNTEAFF
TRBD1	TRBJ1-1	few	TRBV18	TGTGCCAGCTCAACAGGGACAGGGGTGAACACTGAAGCTTTCTTT	CASSTGTGVNTEAFF
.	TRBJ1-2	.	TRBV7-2	TGTGCCAGCAGGCTGGGGGCGTCGGGAGGCTACACCTTC	CASRLGASGGYTF
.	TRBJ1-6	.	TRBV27	TGTGCCAGCAGTTCCCGGGGAATGGGTGACTCACCCCTCCACTTT	CASSSRGMGDSPLHF
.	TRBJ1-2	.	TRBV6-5	TGTGCCAGCGGGGAGGGCAGGGGCTACACCTTC	CASGEGRGYTF
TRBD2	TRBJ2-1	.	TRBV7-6	TGTGCCAGCAGCGAAGGACTAGCGGGGGTGGGATACAATGAGCAGTTCTTC	CASSEGLAGVGYNEQFF
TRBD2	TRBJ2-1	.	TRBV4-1	TGCGCCAGCAGCCAGCACGGGACTAGCTTGTACAATGAGCAGTTCTTC	CASSQHGTSLYNEQFF
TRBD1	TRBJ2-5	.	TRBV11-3	TGTGCCAGCAGCTTATATGGGGACAGGGGAGGAGAGACCCAGTACTTC	CASSLYGDRGGETQYF
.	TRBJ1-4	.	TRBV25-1	TGTGCCAGCACCCAGGGCCTGGGTGTGAATGAAAAACTGTTTTTT	CASTQGLGVNEKLFF
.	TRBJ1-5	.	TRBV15	TGTGCCACCAGCAGAGATAAGGGTCAGCCCCAGCATTTT	CATSRDKGQPQHF
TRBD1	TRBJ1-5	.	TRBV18	TGTGCCAGCTCTCCGACAGGGAATAGGGGTCAGCCCCAGCATTTT	CASSPTGNRGQPQHF
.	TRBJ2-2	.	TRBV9	TGTGCCAGCAATTTGCGCGCCGGGGAGCTGTTTTTT	CASNLRAGELFF
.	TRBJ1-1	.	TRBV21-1	TGTGCCAGCAGCAAAGGGGGGAAACCGGGACGGAACACTGAAGCTTTCTTT	CASSKGGKPGRNTEAFF
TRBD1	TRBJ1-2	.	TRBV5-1	TGCGCCAGCAGACCACAGGGGGCTGGGGGCTACACCTTC	CASRPQGAGGYTF
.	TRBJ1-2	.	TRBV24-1	TGTGCCACCAGTGATGGACTGAATTCTAACTATGGCTACACCTTC	CATSDGLNSNYGYTF
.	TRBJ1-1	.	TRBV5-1	TGCGCCAGCAGCTGGGTCATGGGGGTCGCGACTGAAGCTTTCTTT	CASSWVMGVATEAFF
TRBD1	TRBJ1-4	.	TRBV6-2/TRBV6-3	TGTGCCAGCAGTCAAACGACAGGGAGGGATGAAAAACTGTTTTTT	CASSQTTGRDEKLFF
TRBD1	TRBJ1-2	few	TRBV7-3	TGTGCCAGCAGCGACAGACAGGGAGGCTACACCTTC	CASSDRQGGYTF
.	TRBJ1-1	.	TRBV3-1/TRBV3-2	TGTGCCAGCAGCCAAGAGGGGGGGTGGACTGAAGCTTTCTTT	CASSQEGGWTEAFF
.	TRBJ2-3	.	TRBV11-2	TGTGCCAGCAGCTTAGGGACCACCGCGGATACGCAGTATTTT	CASSLGTTADTQYF
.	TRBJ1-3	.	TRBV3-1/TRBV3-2	TGTGCCAGCAGCCCTCAACGCGGGGGTGGAAACACCATATATTTT	CASSPQRGGGNTIYF
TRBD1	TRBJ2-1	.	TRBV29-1	TGCAGCGTTGAAACGCGGCGAGTTTTCGGGACAGGAGCGTCAGATGAGCAGTTCTTC	CSVETRRVFGTGASDEQFF
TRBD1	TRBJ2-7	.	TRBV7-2	TGTGCCAGCAGCTCCCCGACAGGGGGCGTGGACGAGCAGTACTTC	CASSSPTGGVDEQYF
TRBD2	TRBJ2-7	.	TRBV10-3	TGTGCCATCAGCGGGGGGGGCAGGGACGAGCAGTACTTC	CAISGGGRDEQYF
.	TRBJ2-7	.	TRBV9	TGTGCCAGCAGCCCGTGGGACAACTCCTACGAGCAGTACTTC	CASSPWDNSYEQYF
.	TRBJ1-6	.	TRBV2	TGTGCCAGCAGGCCCGGGGGCTCCAGCTCCTATAATTCACCCCTCCACTTT	CASRPGGSSSYNSPLHF
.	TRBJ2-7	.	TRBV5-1	TGCGCCAGCAGCTTATTAGGGGACACCTACGAGCAGTACTTC	CASSLLGDTYEQYF
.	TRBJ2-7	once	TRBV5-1	TGCGCCAGCAGCCAGGGGACTCCAGGGCCCACCTACGAGCAGTACTTC	CASSQGTPGPTYEQYF
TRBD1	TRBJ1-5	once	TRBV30	TGTGCCTGGAGTAGAGGGGGCTCTCAGCCCCAGCATTTT	CAWSRGGSQPQHF
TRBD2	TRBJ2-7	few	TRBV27	TGTGCCAGCAGTTTATCCCTTCGGACTAGTTTGTACGAGCAGTACTTC	CASSLSLRTSLYEQYF
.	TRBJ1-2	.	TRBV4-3	TGCGCCAGCAGCCAAGCGGGGGGCGCAGTCCGCTACACCTTC	CASSQAGGAVRYTF
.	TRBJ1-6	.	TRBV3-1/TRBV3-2	TGTGCCAGCAGCCAAGCTCTCGGCTCCTATAATTCACCCCTCCACTTT	CASSQALGSYNSPLHF
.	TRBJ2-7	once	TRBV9	TGTGCCAGCAGCCGAGGAGGCGAGCAGTACTTC	CASSRGGEQYF